The 24 T cell receptor beta chains listed next were all sequenced from one sample in a study of sequential checkpoint blockade in melanoma. Profiling relied on immunoSEQ multiplex PCR, and the TCRdb table lists in-frame clones only, not all of them. This sample has over a thousand clones, with less than 20% found just once. Treatment noted: randomized to nivolumab then ipilimumab (arm A) or the reverse (arm B). The sequencing used tumor tissue (inferred from file names), collected from a patient given nivolumab and ipilimumab in sequence. Every receptor here comes from a human donor with melanoma.

V and J are TRBV18 and TRBJ2-1; 10 positions match TRBD1. V was pared by 3 bases and J by 4 bases, with 12 bases of the junction left unmatched. Germline V lookup: CDR1 KGHSH, CDR2 LQKENI. The CDR3 has 18 amino acids. CDR3 sequence (DNA): TGTGCCAGCTCACCCCGGGACAGGGGTAACACTAGATACAATGAGCAGTTCTTC. It yields the protein CASSPRDRGNTRYNEQFF. The full variable domain, completed using reference TRBV18 and TRBJ2-1, is NAGVMQNPRHLVRRRGQEARLRCSPMKGHSHVYWYRQLPEEGLKFMVYLQKENIIDESGMPKERFSAEFPKEGPSILRIQQVVRGDSAAYFCASSPRDRGNTRYNEQFFGPGTRLTVL.

This clone was seen only a few times. V usage is TRBV28 and J usage is TRBJ2-7; D uncertain. This CDR3 spans 12 amino acids. Germline V gene lookup returns CDR1 MDHEN and CDR2 SYDVKM. With 4 bases removed from V and 3 bases from J, the gap between germline ends came to 7 bases. CDR3 residues: CASSSPRYEQYF. CDR3 nucleotides: TGTGCCAGCAGTTCCCCCCGCTACGAGCAGTACTTC.

This sequence joins TRBV19 and TRBJ2-3; 9 bases match TRBD2. Unmatched junction bases numbered 3, after V lost 1 base and J lost 4 bases. The germline V gene has CDR1 LNHDA and CDR2 SQIVND (reference sequence). The CDR3 consists of 15 residues. CDR3 in amino acids: CASSIVAGGPDTQYF. In DNA form, the CDR3 reads TGTGCCAGTAGTATAGTTGCGGGGGGGCCAGATACGCAGTATTTT.

The V gene is TRBV6-8, the J gene TRBJ1-2, with TRBD1 matching 7 bases. Unmatched junction bases numbered 3, after V lost 6 bases and J lost 2 bases. The CDR3 consists of 13 residues. Germline assignment: CDR1 MNHGY and CDR2 SAAAGT. The CDR3 loop is CASREGQNYGYTF. Here the CDR3 DNA reads TGTGCCAGCAGGGAGGGACAGAACTATGGCTACACCTTC.

This clone was seen a few times. V gene TRBV30 combines with J gene TRBJ2-1; TRBD2 matches 13 bases. The V and J ends lost 1 base and 6 bases, in that order; junction bases with no gene match: 6. The germline CDR1 and CDR2 sequences are GTSNPN and SVGIG (reference sequence). The CDR3 loop spans 16 amino acids. CDR3 bases: TGTGCCTGGAGTGCTTTGGGACTAGCGGGGACCAATGAGCAGTTCTTC. Translation gives CAWSALGLAGTNEQFF. Full variable domain (missing parts from reference TRBV30 and TRBJ2-1): SQTIHQWPATLVQPVGSPLSLECTVEGTSNPNLYWYRQAAGRGLQLLFYSVGIGQISSEVPQNLSASRPQDRQFILSSKKLLLSDSGFYLCAWSALGLAGTNEQFFGPGTRLTVL.

In its sample, this clone was seen a few times. The chain combines TRBV28 with TRBJ2-7, with TRBD1 matching over 10 bases. CDR1 and CDR2 (germline): MDHEN, SYDVKM. The ends lost 4 bases at V and 2 bases at J; junction bases unmatched: 5. This CDR3 spans 15 amino acids. For the CDR3, the DNA is TGTGCCAGCAGTTCCCGGACAGGGGGAACCTACGAGCAGTACTTC. It codes for CASSSRTGGTYEQYF. Based on the CDR3 plus reference TRBV28 and TRBJ2-7, the full variable domain is DVKVTQSSRYLVKRTGEKVFLECVQDMDHENMFWYRQDPGLGLRLIYFSYDVKMKEKGDIPEGYSVSREKKERFSLILESASTNQTSMYLCASSSRTGGTYEQYFGPGTRLTVT.

This chain links TRBV6-8 with TRBJ2-5; D uncertain. The germline gives CDR1 MNHGY, CDR2 SAAAGT. The CDR3 has 13 residues. V gave up 4 bases and J gave up 3 bases, with 9 bases separating them. CDR3: CASSSHGEETQYF. The CDR3 nucleotides read TGTGCCAGCAGTTCCCATGGAGAAGAGACCCAGTACTTC.

The CDR3 DNA reads TGTGCCAGCTCACAGATGGCGCAGAACCTGAACACTGAAGCTTTCTTT. It specifies CASSQMAQNLNTEAFF. The chain recombines TRBV18 with TRBJ1-1; D is ambiguous. There are 16 residues in the CDR3. The V end lost 4 bases, the J end lost 0 bases, and 15 bases lay between the germline ends. Germline assignment: CDR1 KGHSH and CDR2 LQKENI.

This clone was counted only a few times. The J gene is TRBJ2-1, the V gene TRBV4-1; TRBD1 aligns across 8 bases. With V trimmed by 3 bases and J by 5 bases, 3 bases remained unmatched. The CDR3 is 14 amino acids. CDR1 and CDR2 from the germline V gene are MGHRA and YSYEKL. The CDR3 DNA is TGCGCCAGCAGCCAGGACAGGGCAAACAATGAGCAGTTCTTC. Translating it yields CASSQDRANNEQFF.

By its share, this clone is medium-sized. In DNA form, the CDR3 reads TGTGCCAGCAGCTTAGACCACACCTCTAGCACAGATACGCAGTATTTT. Encoded protein: CASSLDHTSSTDTQYF. V is TRBV11-3 and J is TRBJ2-3; D is ambiguous. Germline V gene data show CDR1 as SGHNT and CDR2 as YENEEA. This CDR3 is built from 16 residues. Trimming took 0 bases from V and 0 from J, leaving 10 bases between them.

Sample share makes this clone medium-sized. V usage is TRBV4-1 and J usage is TRBJ1-2; TRBD1 agrees at 10 bases. V shed 4 bases and J 3 bases; nucleotides not matched to a gene: 5. The CDR3 contains 15 residues. CDR1 and CDR2 (germline): MGHRA, YSYEKL. CDR3 in amino acids: CASSRQTGGDYGYTF. As DNA, the CDR3 is TGCGCCAGCAGCCGCCAGACAGGGGGCGACTATGGCTACACCTTC.

This clone was observed a few times. The chain recombines TRBV6-8 with TRBJ1-4; D gene unclear. The germline CDR1 and CDR2 sequences are MNHGY and SAAAGT. The CDR3 loop spans 13 amino acids. V lost 8 bases, J lost 7 bases, and 14 bases lay in between. The DNA for the CDR3 is TGTGCCAGCGGGGAACCGACTGGTGAAAAACTGTTTTTT. Protein product: CASGEPTGEKLFF.

This clone ranks as medium-sized. The chain joins TRBV6-8 to TRBJ2-4; 9 nucleotides agree with TRBD1. This CDR3 spans 15 amino acids. V dropped 8 bases and J dropped 7; count of bases not matched to a gene: 12. Germline V gene sequence: CDR1 MNHGY, CDR2 SAAAGT. The CDR3 region is CASARWTGERNIQYF. CDR3 bases: TGTGCCAGCGCCCGATGGACAGGGGAGCGGAACATTCAGTACTTC.

Relative to its sample, this clone is large. J is TRBJ2-7 and V is TRBV15, with 12 bases fitting TRBD1. Germline values: CDR1 LNHNV, CDR2 YYDKDF (reference sequence). The CDR3 is 14 amino acids. The V segment lost 3 bases and the J segment 5 bases; nucleotides outside the gene matches: 2. The CDR3 sequence: CATSRGTGGNEQYF. For the CDR3, the DNA is TGTGCCACCAGCAGGGGGACAGGGGGCAACGAGCAGTACTTC.

This clone occurred a few times. This rearrangement joins TRBV6-8 to TRBJ2-5, with D unresolved. V gave up 0 bases and J gave up 4 bases, with 6 bases separating them. The CDR3 is 13 residues long. The germline V gene encodes CDR1 MNHGY and CDR2 SAAAGT. CDR3 nucleotide sequence: TGTGCCAGCAGTTACTCGGGTTCAGAGACCCAGTACTTC. As protein: CASSYSGSETQYF.

V gene TRBV14 combines with J gene TRBJ1-2; tentative D call: TRBD1 (6 bases). Germline CDR1 reads SGHDN; CDR2 reads FVKESK. The CDR3 has 14 residues. V was pared by 0 bases and J by 7 bases, with 12 bases between. In DNA, the CDR3 is TGTGCCAGCAGCCAAGACCAGGGGTGGAGTGGCTACACCTTC. It translates to CASSQDQGWSGYTF.

This chain uses TRBV16 with TRBJ1-2; D is ambiguous. Trimming shortened V by 2 bases and J by 8 bases, and 12 bases separated the two germline ends. The CDR3 is made up of 13 amino acids. Germline assignment: CDR1 KGHSY and CDR2 FQNENV. DNA for the CDR3: TGTGCCAGCAGCCAAAAGGATAGGTCGGGCTACACCTTC. It is translated as CASSQKDRSGYTF.

This chain connects TRBV9 to TRBJ2-5; 7 bases fit TRBD2. Germline V gene lookup returns CDR1 SGDLS and CDR2 YYNGEE. This CDR3 has 14 amino acids. The junction had 8 bases not matched to a gene; V was cut back by 4 bases and J by 5 bases. The CDR3 region has the DNA TGTGCCAGCAGCCCTCGGACTAGTGGGGAGACCCAGTACTTC. Its translation is CASSPRTSGETQYF.

This clone was counted between two and nine times. The chain is built from TRBV29-1 and TRBJ2-1; 10 nucleotides match TRBD2. V lost 6 bases and J lost 3; bases outside the gene matches: 11. This CDR3 is 16 amino acids long. Per germline, CDR1 SQVTM and CDR2 ANQGSEA. The CDR3 coding sequence is TGCAGCGTCCAGCGGGGGGGACTAGCCTACTACAATGAGCAGTTCTTC. It translates to CSVQRGGLAYYNEQFF.

The rearrangement joins TRBV4-1 to TRBJ1-3; D gene ambiguous. V lost 8 bases to trimming and J lost 2 bases, with 7 bases between them. The CDR3 totals 12 residues. Germline V CDR1 and CDR2: MGHRA, YSYEKL. The CDR3 DNA reads TGCGCCAGCGGAGAGGCTGGAAACACCATATATTTT. It translates to CASGEAGNTIYF.

V usage is TRBV11-3 and J usage is TRBJ2-1; 7 bases line up with TRBD2. Germline CDR1 SGHNT, CDR2 YENEEA. With V trimmed by 5 bases and J by 2 bases, 9 bases remained unmatched. CDR3 length equals 16 residues. CDR3 amino acids: CASSRLALVPYNEQFF. The CDR3 nucleotides are TGTGCCAGCAGCCGACTAGCCCTCGTACCCTACAATGAGCAGTTCTTC. Variable domain in full (rest from reference TRBV11-3 and TRBJ2-1): EAGVVQSPRYKIIEKKQPVAFWCNPISGHNTLYWYLQNLGQGPELLIRYENEEAVDDSQLPKDRFSAERLKGVDSTLKIQPAELGDSAVYLCASSRLALVPYNEQFFGPGTRLTVL.

By its share, this clone is medium-sized. The rearrangement uses TRBV11-3 and TRBJ2-5; no definite D call. The CDR3 has 14 amino acids. V was pared by 2 bases and J by 0 bases, with 7 bases between. CDR1 and CDR2 from the germline V gene are SGHNT and YENEEA. The DNA of the CDR3 is TGTGCCAGCAGCTTAAGTCTGCACCAAGAGACCCAGTACTTC. Translation gives CASSLSLHQETQYF.

The V and J genes are TRBV29-1 and TRBJ2-7, with D unresolved. Germline CDR1 and CDR2: SQVTM and ANQGSEA. CDR3 length: 12 residues. V was pared by 5 bases and J by 2 bases, with 10 bases between. The CDR3 here is CSVSDWTYEQYF. CDR3 coding DNA: TGCAGCGTTTCCGACTGGACCTACGAGCAGTACTTC.

This clone is classed as medium-sized. The genes are TRBV11-3 and TRBJ2-7; unclear D gene. V was pared by 3 bases and J by 4 bases, with 19 bases between. Germline V gives CDR1 SGHNT, CDR2 YENEEA. This CDR3 has 16 residues. As DNA, the CDR3 is TGTGCCAGCAGCTTTCGGCTCAGACCCATTTCTTACGAGCAGTACTTC. Its translation: CASSFRLRPISYEQYF.